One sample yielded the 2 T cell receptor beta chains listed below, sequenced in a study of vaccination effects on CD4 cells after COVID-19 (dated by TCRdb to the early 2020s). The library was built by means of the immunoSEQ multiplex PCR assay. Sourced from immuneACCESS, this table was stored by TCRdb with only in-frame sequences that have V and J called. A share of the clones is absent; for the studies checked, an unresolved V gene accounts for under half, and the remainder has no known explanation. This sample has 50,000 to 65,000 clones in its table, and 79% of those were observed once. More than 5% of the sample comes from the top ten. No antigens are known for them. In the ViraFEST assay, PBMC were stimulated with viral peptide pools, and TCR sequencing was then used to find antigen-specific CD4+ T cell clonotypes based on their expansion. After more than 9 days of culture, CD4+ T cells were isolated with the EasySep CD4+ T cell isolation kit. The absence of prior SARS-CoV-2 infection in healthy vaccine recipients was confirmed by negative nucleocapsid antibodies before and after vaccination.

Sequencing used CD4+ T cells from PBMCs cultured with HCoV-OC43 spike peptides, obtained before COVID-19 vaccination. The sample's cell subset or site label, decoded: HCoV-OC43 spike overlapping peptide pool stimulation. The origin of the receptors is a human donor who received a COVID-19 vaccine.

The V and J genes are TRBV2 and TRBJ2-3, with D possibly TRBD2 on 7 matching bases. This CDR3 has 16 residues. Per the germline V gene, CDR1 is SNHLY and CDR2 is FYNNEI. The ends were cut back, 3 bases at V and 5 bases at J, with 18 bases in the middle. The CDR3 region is CASSDWPGGAGDTQYF. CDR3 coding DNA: TGTGCCAGCAGTGACTGGCCGGGGGGCGCGGGAGATACGCAGTATTTT.

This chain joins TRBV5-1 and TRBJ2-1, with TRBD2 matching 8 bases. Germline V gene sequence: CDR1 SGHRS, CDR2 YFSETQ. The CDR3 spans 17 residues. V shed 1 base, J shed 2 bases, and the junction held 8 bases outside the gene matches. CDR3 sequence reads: CASSLHVRGGTYNEQFF. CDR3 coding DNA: TGCGCCAGCAGCTTGCACGTCCGGGGGGGCACCTACAATGAGCAGTTCTTC.